A selection of T cell receptor beta chains follows, all from one sample in a study of T-cell reconstitution after alpha-beta-depleted transplantation in children. TCRdb used MiXCR to reprocess the PCR reads, holding one entry per CDR3 protein. The sample lists about 72,000 distinct CDR3 sequences; 6% to 8.5% were seen once. The sample here was PBMCs from the stem cell graft donor, taken from the stem cell graft. The receptors were gathered from a human donor who donated a stem cell graft to a child with acute lymphoblastic leukemia. Both conserved end residues are part of each CDR3. A D gene is named only where the DNA matches it firmly. Only part of the rows carry a size: once, few, many, or a class if the clone is expanded.

j_call d_call cdr3_length clone_size v_call cdr3_aa cdr3_nt
TRBJ2-5 TRBD2 17 many TRBV12-5 CASGFRGLAGAKETQYF TGTGCTAGTGGTTTCCGAGGACTAGCGGGGGCCAAAGAGACCCAGTACTTC
TRBJ1-1 . 14 many TRBV20-1 CSASRTQGNTEAFF TGCAGCGCGTCACGGACTCAGGGGAACACTGAAGCTTTCTTT
TRBJ2-7 . 15 many TRBV20-1 CSARDPWENDYEQYF TGCAGTGCTAGAGATCCTTGGGAGAACGACTACGAGCAGTACTTC
TRBJ2-7 TRBD1 15 . TRBV4-2 CASSQWDRGKYEQYF TGTGCCAGCAGCCAATGGGACAGGGGGAAATACGAGCAGTACTTC
TRBJ2-3 . 17 many TRBV21-1 CASSKGTSGRKTDTQYF TGTGCCAGCAGCAAGGGGACTAGCGGGAGGAAGACAGATACGCAGTATTTT
TRBJ2-5 TRBD2 17 many TRBV7-7 CASSSTRTGRSRETQYF TGTGCTAGCAGCTCTACGCGAACCGGGAGGAGTAGAGAGACCCAGTACTTC
TRBJ2-5 . 14 many TRBV7-2 CASSRPTVQETQYF TGTGCCAGCAGCCGCCCGACGGTTCAAGAGACCCAGTACTTC
TRBJ2-7 . 15 many TRBV14 CASSQEQGPLYEQYF TGTGCCAGCAGCCAAGAGCAGGGACCTTTGTACGAGCAGTACTTC
TRBJ1-1 . 13 few TRBV10-1 CASSTTGNTEAFF TGCGCCAGCAGTACGACAGGGAACACTGAAGCTTTCTTT
TRBJ1-3 . 15 . TRBV5-1 CASSLTGSSGNTIYF TGCGCCAGCAGCTTGACAGGCAGCTCTGGAAACACCATATATTTT
TRBJ2-7 TRBD1 13 many TRBV29-1 CSGGTAEPYEQYF TGCAGCGGTGGGACAGCCGAGCCCTACGAGCAGTACTTC
TRBJ2-7 TRBD1 13 . TRBV29-1 CSVDPGGAERQYF TGCAGCGTTGACCCAGGGGGCGCGGAGAGGCAGTACTTC
TRBJ2-3 . 12 many TRBV5-6 CASSLDLDTQYF TGTGCCAGCAGCTTGGATCTAGATACGCAGTATTTT
TRBJ2-7 . 16 many TRBV7-2 CASSLVPGERSYEQYF TGTGCCAGCAGCTTAGTTCCGGGGGAGCGCTCCTACGAGCAGTACTTC